The clone carrying this TCR beta chain was recorded at least ten times. Its specificity is unknown. Using a J-beta primer mix together with a sample-barcoded 5' primer, a second PCR was run for about 7 to 12 cycles. From each sample, at least 2.5 million paired-end reads containing CDR3 were obtained. TCRdb fed the 5' RACE reads into MiXCR, producing one record per CDR3 protein. The sample has 1.5 million to 2 million distinct CDR3 sequences; 28% are singletons. This CDR3 has 12 amino acids. Trimming removed 7 bases from V and 4 bases from J, with 11 bases in between. CDR1 MDHEN and CDR2 SYDVKM come from the germline V gene. Every sample gave at least 5 micrograms of total RNA when it was extracted. This entry comes from a study of blood T cells in healthy people across ages. Study-wide results and limits: In long-lived donors, naive CD4+ cell counts and diversity exceeded those of aged donors.

Material: blood. The gene calls are TRBV28 and TRBJ2-7; weak D call: TRBD1 (5 bases). This TCR was sampled from a woman aged 25 to 39 in good health. This CDR3 is CASKGVLYEQYF. Here the CDR3 DNA reads TGTGCCAGCAAAGGGGTGTTATACGAGCAGTACTTC.